The clone carrying this T cell receptor (beta chain) was seen a single time. Its antigen is undetermined. Trimming removed 7 bases at V and 2 bases at J, with 14 bases between. CDR1 and CDR2 from the germline V gene are MDHEN and SYDVKM. The CDR3 has 14 residues. Primers included in the PCR were 60 Vbeta and 13 Jbeta primers. Sequenced by immunoSEQ multiplex PCR; TCRdb stores in-frame clones only, minus some. The sample has about 130,000 clones, around 74% seen once. This record belongs to a study of cytomegalovirus exposure and HLA in healthy donors. Regarding the study as a whole: In an earlier analysis, productive rearrangement rates for most beta V segments clustered near 87% or 30%. Investigators reported 164 TCR beta chains as tied to cytomegalovirus.

The receptor comes from a middle-aged man in good health and CMV-seropositive. The sequencing sample was made of PBMCs. The rearrangement links TRBV28 to TRBJ2-5; D might be TRBD1 (5 bases). CDR3 DNA: TGTGCCAGCACCAACCCAGGGTTTCAAGAGACCCAGTACTTC. It is translated as CASTNPGFQETQYF.